This is a list of T cell receptor beta chains from one sample in a study of neurological immune-mediated disorders. TCRdb passed the 5' RACE reads through MiXCR, listing each CDR3 protein once. Among roughly 32,000 distinct CDR3 sequences listed, around 4% were seen once. Sequenced input: PBMCs. The receptors derive from a man aged 30 to 45 with multiple sclerosis. Both conserved end residues are part of each CDR3. The D gene is left open where the match is weak. The size field is filled for only some rows; it gives once, few, many or a size class.

d_call j_call clone_size v_call cdr3_aa cdr3_nt
- TRBJ1-1 many TRBV6-5 CASRRTGSEAFF TGTGCCAGCAGAAGAACAGGGTCTGAAGCTTTCTTT
- TRBJ1-1 many TRBV12-3/TRBV12-4 CASSLGGPLVF TGTGCCAGCAGTTTAGGGGGTCCACTGGTGTTT
- TRBJ2-1 many TRBV4-1 CASSQGGQGNNEQFF TGCGCCAGCAGCCAAGGTGGCCAGGGAAACAATGAGCAGTTCTTC
TRBD2 TRBJ2-3 many TRBV20-1 CSARDPGLAGVTQYF TGCAGTGCTAGAGACCCGGGACTAGCGGGGGTGACGCAGTATTTT
- TRBJ1-2 many TRBV20-1 CSARDSPLLYGYTF TGCAGTGCTAGAGATAGCCCACTGCTATACGGCTACACCTTC
- TRBJ2-1 many TRBV21-1 CASSKVGTSEGNNEQFF TGTGCCAGCAGCAAAGTAGGGACTAGCGAAGGGAACAATGAGCAGTTCTTC
- TRBJ2-3 many TRBV12-3/TRBV12-4 CASSLEWGSTDTQYF TGTGCCAGCAGTTTAGAGTGGGGGAGCACAGATACGCAGTATTTT
TRBD2 TRBJ2-1 many TRBV10-3 CAISTTPGLAGDNEQFF TGTGCCATCAGTACTACCCCGGGACTAGCGGGTGACAATGAGCAGTTCTTC
- TRBJ2-3 many TRBV6-5 CASSYVGADTQYF TGTGCCAGCAGTTACGTAGGGGCAGATACGCAGTATTTT
TRBD1 TRBJ2-1 - TRBV10-1 CASSEPLDRGPLNEQFF TGCGCCAGCAGTGAGCCCCTGGACAGGGGCCCCCTCAATGAGCAGTTCTTC
TRBD1 TRBJ1-5 many TRBV5-1 CASSYGTGGVQPQHF TGCGCCAGCAGTTATGGGACAGGGGGCGTTCAGCCCCAGCATTTT
- TRBJ2-7 many TRBV6-2/TRBV6-3 CASSYSGNPYEQYF TGTGCCAGCAGTTACTCGGGCAACCCCTACGAGCAGTACTTC
TRBD1 TRBJ2-2 medium-sized TRBV20-1 CSARARTGTGELFF TGCAGTGCTAGAGCCCGGACAGGGACCGGGGAGCTGTTTTTT